The 14 T cell receptor beta chains given below trace back to one sample, sequenced in a study of shared clonotypes between healthy human individuals. Sequenced by immunoSEQ multiplex PCR; TCRdb stores in-frame clones only, minus some. The data hold around 2.5 million clones, with approximately 93% observed a single time. Sequenced: naive CD4+ T cells from PBMCs. The subset here: CD45RA+ positively selected. The source is a man aged 18 to 29 in good health. Some clones in this sample may be carry-over from other donors' samples.

This clone has just one count. V and J are TRBV5-1 and TRBJ1-1, with 10 bases identical to TRBD1. CDR3 length equals 13 residues. J was trimmed by 4 bases and V by 8 bases; bases with no gene match: 5. CDR1 is SGHRS and CDR2 is YFSETQ in the germline V gene. CDR3 nucleotide sequence: TGCGCCAGTGGGACAGGGGCCCGCACTGAAGCTTTCTTT. It is translated as CASGTGARTEAFF.

The gene calls are TRBV12-5 and TRBJ1-2; the match to TRBD1 covers 7 bases. The CDR3 extends over 16 amino acids. Trimming at V came to 1 base and at J to 0 bases, leaving 5 bases not matched to a gene. Germline CDR1 LGHNT, CDR2 FRNRAP. CDR3 in amino acids: CASGLDRGLPNYGYTF. The CDR3 DNA is TGTGCTAGTGGTTTGGACAGGGGCCTCCCTAACTATGGCTACACCTTC. The full variable domain, completed using reference TRBV12-5 and TRBJ1-2, is DARVTQTPRHKVTEMGQEVTMRCQPILGHNTVFWYRQTMMQGLELLAYFRNRAPLDDSGMPKDRFSAEMPDATLATLKIQPSEPRDSAVYFCASGLDRGLPNYGYTFGSGTRLTVV.

The gene calls are TRBV14 and TRBJ2-7; D is possibly TRBD1 (5 bases). The length of the CDR3 is 14 residues. Trimming shortened V by 1 base and J by 6 bases, and 13 bases separated the two germline ends. Germline V CDR1 and CDR2: SGHDN, FVKESK. CDR3 region: CASSQGTRASEQYF. DNA for the CDR3: TGTGCCAGCAGCCAAGGCACCAGGGCCAGCGAGCAGTACTTC.

This clone was seen only once. V and J are TRBV6-6 and TRBJ2-7; 8 bases line up with TRBD1. This CDR3 is 14 amino acids long. Germline lookup yields CDR1 MNHNY and CDR2 SVGAGI (reference sequence). The J segment lost 3 bases and the V segment lost 7 bases, leaving 8 bases of the junction unmatched. CDR3 bases: TGTGCCAGCACCCTGACAGGGGACCGCTACGAGCAGTACTTC. This gives the protein CASTLTGDRYEQYF.

The rearrangement joins TRBV28 to TRBJ2-2; 7 bases align to TRBD2. Trimming took 5 bases from V and 2 from J; bases not matched to a gene: 14. Germline V gene lookup returns CDR1 MDHEN and CDR2 SYDVKM. This CDR3 has 18 residues. The CDR3 sequence is CASSPPRWWEGNTGELFF. CDR3 nucleotides: TGTGCCAGCAGTCCCCCCCGATGGTGGGAGGGAAACACCGGGGAGCTGTTTTTT.

V and J are TRBV9 and TRBJ1-2, with D unclear. The CDR3 contains 16 residues. CDR1 SGDLS and CDR2 YYNGEE come from the germline V gene. The V end lost 1 base, the J end lost 3 bases, and 16 bases lay between the germline ends. In DNA form, the CDR3 reads TGTGCCAGCAGCGTATCCCAGAGATCTCTTTACTATGGCTACACCTTC. Residues: CASSVSQRSLYYGYTF.

V usage is TRBV5-6 and J usage is TRBJ2-7, with D uncertain. Germline V gene lookup returns CDR1 SGHDT and CDR2 YYEEEE. The CDR3 has 13 residues. Trimming took off 2 bases at V and 0 bases at J, with 6 bases between the two ends. The CDR3 DNA reads as TGTGCCAGCAGCTTTGGATTCTCCTACGAGCAGTACTTC. It specifies CASSFGFSYEQYF.

With regard to this clone: This CDR3 is also generated by other DNA sequences in the sample. The V gene is TRBV18, the J gene TRBJ2-2; unclear D gene. Trimming shortened V by 4 bases and J by 1 base, and 4 bases separated the two germline ends. The CDR3 is 13 residues long. Germline lookup yields CDR1 KGHSH and CDR2 LQKENI. CDR3 in amino acids: CASSLMNTGELFF. CDR3 in DNA: TGTGCCAGCTCACTTATGAACACCGGGGAGCTGTTTTTT. Using reference TRBV18 and TRBJ2-2 for the parts outside the CDR3, the full variable domain is NAGVMQNPRHLVRRRGQEARLRCSPMKGHSHVYWYRQLPEEGLKFMVYLQKENIIDESGMPKERFSAEFPKEGPSILRIQQVVRGDSAAYFCASSLMNTGELFFGEGSRLTVL.

The V call is TRBV6-5, the J call TRBJ1-1; perhaps TRBD1 as D (6 bases). The V gene's germline CDR1 is MNHEY and CDR2 SVGAGI. The CDR3 length is 15 residues. Deletions cut 0 bases from V and 5 bases from J, with 13 bases between. For the CDR3, the DNA is TGTGCCAGCAGTTACTCGATACAGGGACGTACTGAAGCTTTCTTT. Translated, it gives CASSYSIQGRTEAFF.

The chain has TRBV5-1 and TRBJ2-2, with D possibly being TRBD2 (5 bases). V dropped 5 bases and J dropped 5 bases, with 13 bases sitting between them. The CDR3 is 14 amino acids. The germline CDR1 and CDR2 sequences are SGHRS and YFSETQ. The CDR3 DNA reads as TGCGCCAGCAGGGCGACCCCGGGGACCGGGGAGCTGTTTTTT. Its translation is CASRATPGTGELFF.

J is TRBJ1-1 and V is TRBV5-1, with D uncertain. V was pared by 4 bases and J by 1 base, with 11 bases between. The length of the CDR3 is 14 residues. Germline loops: CDR1 SGHRS, CDR2 YFSETQ. For the CDR3, the DNA is TGCGCCAGCAGCCCTGGTCCCCAGAACACTGAAGCTTTCTTT. Translating gives CASSPGPQNTEAFF.

The rearrangement uses TRBV4-3 and TRBJ2-7, with 9 bases matching TRBD2. The V segment lost 1 base and the J segment 7 bases; nucleotides outside the gene matches: 14. Germline V gene lookup returns CDR1 LGHNA and CDR2 YSLEER. The CDR3 loop spans 17 amino acids. CDR3 DNA: TGCGCCAGCAGCCAAGCGAGGGCTAGCGGGGTTGCCGGGGAGCAGTACTTC. Encoded protein: CASSQARASGVAGEQYF.

Remarks on this clone: Other DNA variants within this sample encode the same CDR3. The chain recombines TRBV6-1 with TRBJ2-1; the D call may be TRBD1 or TRBD2 (5 bases each). This CDR3 is built from 15 residues. V gave up 1 base and J gave up 6 bases, with 13 bases separating them. Germline V lookup: CDR1 MNHNS, CDR2 SASEGT. In DNA form, the CDR3 reads TGTGCCAGCAGTGAAGGTCTAGCAGGGCGCAATGAGCAGTTCTTC. This encodes CASSEGLAGRNEQFF.

The chain has TRBV15 and TRBJ1-3; no reliable D call. The CDR3 is 15 residues long. V was trimmed by 0 bases and J by 0 bases, leaving 6 bases between them. Germline CDR1 reads LNHNV; CDR2 reads YYDKDF (reference sequence). CDR3 amino acids: CATSREPYSGNTIYF. The CDR3 DNA reads TGTGCCACCAGCAGAGAGCCCTACTCTGGAAACACCATATATTTT.